This T cell receptor (beta chain) came from a study of T cells in Graves' hyperthyroidism and ophthalmopathy. Across the whole study: Upon initial diagnosis and before any treatment, peripheral blood was collected. General study results and limits: Most clonotypes that expanded in the thyroid above 0.001 also showed up in blood.

This clonotype has ten or more counts. The antigen remains undetermined. Template material for amplifying TCR beta CDR3 regions consisted of RNA transcripts. HTBI primers were used for first-round RT-PCR of the TCR CDR3. MiXCR was run by TCRdb on the multiplex PCR reads, yielding one entry per CDR3 protein. The sample contains 300,000 to 450,000 distinct CDR3 sequences, 15% of which appear only once. Those patients with uncontrolled infection, other autoimmune disease, pregnancy or lactation were excluded. Fresh peripheral blood, about 9.3 ml, yielded the PBMCs. V gave up 7 bases and J gave up 2 bases, with 9 bases separating them. Germline-derived CDR1 and CDR2 are SGHRS and YFSETQ. The CDR3 is 12 amino acids.

J is TRBJ1-1 and V is TRBV5-1; no clear D gene. What was sequenced was blood. The TCR sequence derives from a woman younger than 45 with Graves' hyperthyroidism. The CDR3: CASFDGNTEAFF. The CDR3 region has the DNA TGCGCCAGCTTTGACGGTAACACTGAAGCTTTCTTT. Together with reference TRBV5-1 and TRBJ1-1, the CDR3 gives the full variable domain: KAGVTQTPRYLIKTRGQQVTLSCSPISGHRSVSWYQQTPGQGLQFLFEYFSETQRNKGNFPGRFSGRQFSNSRSEMNVSTLELGDSALYLCASFDGNTEAFFGQGTRLTVV.